This entry describes one TCR beta chain. V lost 5 bases and J lost 0; bases outside the gene matches: 13. Germline V CDR1 and CDR2: LNHDA, SQIVND (reference sequence). The CDR3 sequence is 18 residues long. This entry is derived from a study of beta chain features in type 1 diabetes. cDNA synthesis used the whole RNA isolate, giving expressed TCRB sequences. Generated by immunoSEQ multiplex PCR, the TCRdb table keeps only in-frame clones and is missing some. The sample contains 150,000 or so clones, roughly a tenth of which appear only once. The V and J genes are TRBV19 and TRBJ1-5; 7 bases fit TRBD1. Sequencing was done on a sample of central memory CD4+ T cells from blood. This TCR was recovered from a man between 18 and 35 years old in good health. The CDR3 region is CASSRRTGGGHSNQPQHF. The DNA of the CDR3 is TGTGCCAGTAGTCGACGGACAGGAGGAGGACATAGCAATCAGCCCCAGCATTTT.